Given below is one TCR beta chain in context. Original data processing: Nucleated cell counts were estimated from reference gene primer amplification. Assay used: immunoSEQ multiplex PCR; TCRdb lists only in-frame clones, some missing. Clone size and V and J calls were adopted from that table, with D and trimming inferred from the DNA. The repertoire holds hundreds of thousands of clones, with around 88% as singletons. These data come from a study of blood T cell repertoires in COVID-19. For the study at large: Sources were T cells, B-cell-depleted T cells, or PBMCs; the material itself was cDNA or gDNA.

Trimming took 3 bases from V and 9 from J, leaving 14 bases between them. The CDR3 sequence is 13 residues long. Germline V gene sequence: CDR1 MDHEN, CDR2 SYDVKM. The receptor's source is a woman aged 30 to 39 who had recovered from COVID-19. Sequencing was performed on PBMCs or T cells enriched from blood (not recorded which). V and J are TRBV28 and TRBJ1-2; D is unresolved. CDR3 nucleotide sequence: TGTGCCAGCAGTTTGGCTCAGGTCAAGAGCTACACCTTC. As protein: CASSLAQVKSYTF.